This T cell receptor beta chain is from a study of yellow fever vaccine responses in identical twins (dated by TCRdb to the late 2010s). Turning to the overall study: In the study, vaccine-responding T cell clones were precisely tracked in identical twins.

The paper's findings and limits, for the study overall: The authors reported that the T cell response to vaccination in identical twins appeared partly convergent and partly personalized.

CDR1 and CDR2 (SGHTA, FQGTGA) derive from the germline V gene. Including cysteine and phenylalanine, the CDR3 has 15 amino acids. CDR3 DNA is the only sequence kept; it has 45 bases, read in frame from the first base. At the junction V is shortened by 1 base and J by 0 bases, with 7 bases in between. This clonotype is a singleton in its sample. Its recognized antigen is unknown. The sample holds no much larger clone one base away, and base qualities are not on file. One read alone provides weak support. The library came from RT-PCR. For sequencing, an Illumina HiSeq 2500 was employed. The public sequencing data were trimmed at Q25 with fastp and processed into clonotypes with MiXCR by TCRdb, which kept only in-frame beta chains. Identical CDR3 proteins give one entry, which carries the most common genes and DNA. The sample has a few thousand distinct CDR3 sequences on record, just under 90% of them singletons. 1.6% of the sample is in the top ten clones.

The clonotype originates from a female donor who received the yellow fever vaccine. Material: T cells from blood (PBMCs), unsorted or a sorted subset (not recorded which), obtained before or after yellow fever vaccination (not recorded which). The V and J segments used are TRBV7-3 and TRBJ2-4; no confident D gene assignment can be made. The sequenced DNA: TGTGCCAGCAGCTTAAGACCCCAAGCCAAAAACATTCAGTACTTC. This is translated as CASSLRPQAKNIQYF.